This is a list of T cell receptor beta chains from one sample in a study of blood T cell repertoires in COVID-19. TCRdb keeps only in-frame clones here, not all; method: immunoSEQ multiplex PCR. Of approximately 670,000 clones in the sample, about nine tenths were seen once. The sequencing input was peripheral blood. The receptor set was obtained from a young woman with acute or convalescent COVID-19. Each CDR3 is given with its conserved first and last residue.

TRBJ1-2 | TRBV27 | CASSLWPNYGYTF
TRBJ1-1 | TRBV7-9 | CASQGELNTEAFF
TRBJ1-2 | TRBV4-1 | CASRAAGSANYGYTF
TRBJ1-6 | TRBV4-3 | CASSHRTGGDSPLHF
TRBJ1-5 | TRBV9 | CASSVDSNNQPQHF
TRBJ2-3 | TRBV19 | CASSIGRGGTDTQYF
TRBJ2-3 | TRBV7-9 | CASSLGTADTDTQYF
TRBJ1-1 | TRBV27 | CASSLSWANTEAFF
TRBJ1-1 | TRBV10-3 | CAITSTENTEAFF
TRBJ1-6 | TRBV5-4 | CASSFGTPNSPLHF
TRBJ2-3 | TRBV2 | CASGRDYYRTDTQYF
TRBJ1-1 | TRBV7-2 | CASSTEGHPNTEAFF
TRBJ2-7 | TRBV5-6 | CASSPGTGPYEQYF
TRBJ2-1 | TRBV19 | CASSRGIGRNNEQFF
TRBJ1-2 | TRBV27 | CASSLEGRGLGGYTF
TRBJ1-1 | TRBV27 | CASSFSRVGTEAFF
TRBJ1-4 | TRBV2 | CASGADSLEKLFF
TRBJ1-1 | TRBV3-1/TRBV3-2 | CASSHPGHGTEAFF
TRBJ2-7 | TRBV6-5 | CASSYAGGRANYEQYF
TRBJ1-2 | TRBV7-9 | CASSWPGGKAYGYTF
TRBJ1-4 | TRBV14 | CASIITSGTDTKKLFF
TRBJ2-1 | TRBV5-4 | CASSLGLAGYNEQFF
TRBJ1-1 | TRBV5-1 | CASSLGPQATGTEAFF
TRBJ2-7 | TRBV4-3 | CASSQGEETGGVEQYF
TRBJ1-4 | TRBV28 | CASRDRPTTNEKLFF
TRBJ2-1 | TRBV9 | CASSLSGGAYNEQFF
TRBJ1-1 | TRBV2 | CASSDGQGTEAFF